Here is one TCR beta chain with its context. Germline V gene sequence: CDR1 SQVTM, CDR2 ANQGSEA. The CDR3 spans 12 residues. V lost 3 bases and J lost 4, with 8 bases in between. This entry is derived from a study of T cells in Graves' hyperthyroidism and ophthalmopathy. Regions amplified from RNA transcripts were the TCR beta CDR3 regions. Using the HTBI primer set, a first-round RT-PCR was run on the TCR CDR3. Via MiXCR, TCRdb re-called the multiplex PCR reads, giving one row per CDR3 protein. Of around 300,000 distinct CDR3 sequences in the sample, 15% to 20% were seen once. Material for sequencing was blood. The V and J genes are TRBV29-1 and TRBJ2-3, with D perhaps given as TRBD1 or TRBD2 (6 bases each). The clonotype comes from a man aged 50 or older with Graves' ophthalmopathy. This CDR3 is CSVDRGADTQYF. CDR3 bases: TGCAGCGTTGATAGGGGGGCAGATACGCAGTATTTT.